A selection of T cell receptor beta chains follows, all from one sample in a study of cytomegalovirus exposure and HLA in healthy donors. Repertoires were generated with immunoSEQ multiplex PCR, while TCRdb's copy carries only in-frame clones and drops some. Found here are about 130,000 clones, approximately 84% of them singletons; the top ten hold 25% to 30%. Sequenced: PBMCs. Every receptor here comes from a man under 40 in good health and CMV-seropositive. CDR3s include the opening cysteine and the closing phenylalanine or tryptophan. A D gene is named only where the DNA matches it firmly. Some rows mark clone size as missing; the rest say once, few, many or name a class of expanded clone.

>TRBJ1-1|TRBV7-2|-|TRBD1
TGTGCCAGCAGCTTAGCTTCCGACAGGGCGTCTTTCTTT
CASSLASDRASFF
>TRBJ1-6|TRBV10-3|once|-
TGTGCCATCAGTGGGGGGAGGGATAATTCACCCCTCCACTTT
CAISGGRDNSPLHF
>TRBJ2-1|TRBV7-7|once|TRBD1
TGTGCCAGCAGCCGGGACAGGGGCGGTGAGCAGTTCTTC
CASSRDRGGEQFF
>TRBJ1-4|TRBV2|-|TRBD1
TGTGCCAGCAGTGATACAGGGGCAACTAATGAAAAACTGTTTTTT
CASSDTGATNEKLFF
>TRBJ1-1|TRBV5-8|-|-
TGTGCCAGCAGGTACAGGAACACTGAAGCTTTCTTT
CASRYRNTEAFF
>TRBJ2-3|TRBV2|-|TRBD2
TGTGCCAGCAGCCTGGGGGCGGGAGGGCCCGGCGATACGCAGTATTTT
CASSLGAGGPGDTQYF
>TRBJ2-2|TRBV27|-|-
TGTGCCAGCAGTTCGCCCGGTCCAAGAACCGGGGAGCTGTTTTTT
CASSSPGPRTGELFF
>TRBJ2-7|TRBV5-1|-|-
TGCGCCAGCACCGCGGGGTCTTCAAAGGCCTACGAGCAGTACTTC
CASTAGSSKAYEQYF
>TRBJ2-7|TRBV7-9|-|-
TGTGCCAGCAGCCCTCAGACACCTTCCTACGAGCAGTACTTC
CASSPQTPSYEQYF
>TRBJ1-4|TRBV19|-|TRBD1
TGTGCCAGTAGTATAATTGGGACAGGGGGAAAACTGTTTTTT
CASSIIGTGGKLFF
>TRBJ2-5|TRBV5-4|-|TRBD1
TGTGCCAGCAGCCCAAACGGCAGGGGGCTACTTCCAGAGACCCAGTACTTC
CASSPNGRGLLPETQYF
>TRBJ2-7|TRBV4-2|-|-
TGTGCCAGCAGCCAAGAAACAGGGTCCGACTACGAGCAGTACTTC
CASSQETGSDYEQYF
>TRBJ1-1|TRBV6-6|-|-
TGTGCCAGCAGTTATCAGGGGCTCCCCGGACACAACGAAGCTTTCTTT
CASSYQGLPGHNEAFF
>TRBJ2-2|TRBV5-1|-|TRBD1
TGCGCCAGCAGCTTGGACAGGGGGAACACCGGGGAGCTGTTTTTT
CASSLDRGNTGELFF
>TRBJ2-5|TRBV19|-|TRBD2
TGTGCCAGTAGTATAGGTGCCGGGACTAGCGGGCAAGAGACCCAGTACTTC
CASSIGAGTSGQETQYF
>TRBJ2-2|TRBV6-1|-|-
TGTGCCAGCAGTGAATTGATAGGAGGGCGCGGGGAGCTGTTTTTT
CASSELIGGRGELFF
>TRBJ2-7|TRBV6-6|-|TRBD1
TGTGCCAGCAGTTCAAGAGGACAGGGTTCCAACGAGCAGTACTTC
CASSSRGQGSNEQYF
>TRBJ2-7|TRBV7-3|-|TRBD1
TGTGCCAGCAGCCCGAGGGGGCGATCTGTGCAGTACTTC
CASSPRGRSVQYF
>TRBJ1-1|TRBV11-1|once|-
TGTGCCAGCAGCTCCCAGGGCCCTGAAGCTTTCTTT
CASSSQGPEAFF
>TRBJ2-5|TRBV4-1|-|TRBD1
TGCGCCAGCAGCCCCCGGACAGGGTCCATGGAGACCCAGTACTTC
CASSPRTGSMETQYF
>TRBJ2-3|TRBV2|-|TRBD1
TGTGCCAGCAGTGGTGGGACAGGTTGGGGAGATACGCAGTATTTT
CASSGGTGWGDTQYF
>TRBJ2-5|TRBV5-1|few|-
TGCGCCAGCAGCGACGGGACTGCCGGGGGAGAGACCCAGTACTTC
CASSDGTAGGETQYF
>TRBJ2-7|TRBV6-1|once|-
TGTGCCAGCAGTGAAGGACAGCCAGCCTTGATTTCCTACGAGCAGTACTTC
CASSEGQPALISYEQYF
>TRBJ2-7|TRBV14|-|-
TGTGCCAGCAGCCAAGTAGCGATCGAGCAGTACTTC
CASSQVAIEQYF
>TRBJ2-7|TRBV27|-|-
TGTGCCAGCAGTATGGACTGGTTCTCCTACGAGCAGTACTTC
CASSMDWFSYEQYF
>TRBJ2-3|TRBV27|-|TRBD2
TGTGCCAGCAGTCTATCCGTGCCCCGACTAGCGGGAGGTGGAGAAGAGTATTTT
CASSLSVPRLAGGGEEYF
>TRBJ1-4|TRBV5-1|-|TRBD1
TGCGCCAGCAGCTTGGCAGGGGGCTTAAATGAAAAACTGTTTTTT
CASSLAGGLNEKLFF
>TRBJ2-5|TRBV6-5|-|TRBD1
TGTGCCAGCAGTTACGGGGACAGGGGACAAGAGACCCAGTACTTC
CASSYGDRGQETQYF
>TRBJ1-4|TRBV5-1|-|-
TGCGCCAGCAGCCCGGGACTAGGGGCAACTAATGAAAAACTGTTTTTT
CASSPGLGATNEKLFF
>TRBJ1-1|TRBV6-5|-|-
TGTGCCAGCAGTTATTCCGATCCAGGGACTGAAGCTTTCTTT
CASSYSDPGTEAFF
>TRBJ2-7|TRBV4-1|-|TRBD1
TGCGCCAGCAGCCAAGAACACAGGGGCTACTACGAGCAGTACTTC
CASSQEHRGYYEQYF
>TRBJ1-1|TRBV2|-|TRBD1
TGTGCCAGCAGTGAGGGACAGGGTCCTGAAGCTTTCTTT
CASSEGQGPEAFF
>TRBJ2-1|TRBV5-8|once|TRBD2
TGTGCCAGCAGCTCGGAGTGGCGGGAGAAGGGCAATGAGCAGTTCTTC
CASSSEWREKGNEQFF